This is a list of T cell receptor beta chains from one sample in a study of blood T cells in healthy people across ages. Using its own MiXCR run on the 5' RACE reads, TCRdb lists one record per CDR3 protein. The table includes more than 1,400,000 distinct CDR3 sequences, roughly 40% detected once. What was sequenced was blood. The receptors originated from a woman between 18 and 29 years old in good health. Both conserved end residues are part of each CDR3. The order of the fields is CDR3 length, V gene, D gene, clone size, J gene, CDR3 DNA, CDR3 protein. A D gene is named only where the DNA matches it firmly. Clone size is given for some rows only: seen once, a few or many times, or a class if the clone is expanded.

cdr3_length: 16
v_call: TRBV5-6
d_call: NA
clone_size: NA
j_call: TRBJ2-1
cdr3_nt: TGTGCCAGCAGCTTGGCCATGCCACCATCCTACAATGAGCAGTTCTTC
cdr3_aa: CASSLAMPPSYNEQFF

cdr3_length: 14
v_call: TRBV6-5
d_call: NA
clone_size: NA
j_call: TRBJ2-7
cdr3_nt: TGTGCCAGCAGTGGGGGGATGGCCCCCCTCGAGCAGTACTTC
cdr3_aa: CASSGGMAPLEQYF

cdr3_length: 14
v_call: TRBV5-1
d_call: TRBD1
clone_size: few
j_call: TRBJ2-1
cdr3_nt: TGCGCCAGCAGCTTGAGGGGACAGGGTGATGAGCAGTTCTTC
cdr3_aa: CASSLRGQGDEQFF

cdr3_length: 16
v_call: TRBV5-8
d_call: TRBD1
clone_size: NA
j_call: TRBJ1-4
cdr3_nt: TGTGCCAGCAGCTTGGATTGGACAGGGGGGAGCGAAAAACTGTTTTTT
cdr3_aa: CASSLDWTGGSEKLFF

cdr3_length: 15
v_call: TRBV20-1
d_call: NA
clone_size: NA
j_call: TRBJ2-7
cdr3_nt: TGCAGTGCTAGAGATATTTTGCGGCCATCCTACGAGCAGTACTTC
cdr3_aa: CSARDILRPSYEQYF

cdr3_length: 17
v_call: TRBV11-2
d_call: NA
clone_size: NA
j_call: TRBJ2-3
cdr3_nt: TGTGCCAGCAGCCGCCGGATTTTCCTTGCTAGCACAGATACGCAGTATTTT
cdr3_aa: CASSRRIFLASTDTQYF

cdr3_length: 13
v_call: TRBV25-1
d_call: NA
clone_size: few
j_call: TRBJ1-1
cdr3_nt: TGTGCCAGCAGTGAGCTCCAGGGTGCAGAAGCTTTCTTT
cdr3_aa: CASSELQGAEAFF

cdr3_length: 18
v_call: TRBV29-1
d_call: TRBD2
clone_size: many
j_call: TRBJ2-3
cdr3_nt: TGCAGCGTTGAGGGGCTCACTAGCGGGAGGATTAGCACAGATACGCAGTATTTT
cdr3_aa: CSVEGLTSGRISTDTQYF

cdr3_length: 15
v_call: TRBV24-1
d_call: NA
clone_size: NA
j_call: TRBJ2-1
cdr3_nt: TGTGCCACCAGTGATCAAAAGGGGTTCCACAATGAGCAGTTCTTC
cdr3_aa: CATSDQKGFHNEQFF

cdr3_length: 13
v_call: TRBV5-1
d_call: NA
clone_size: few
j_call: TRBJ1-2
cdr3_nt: TGCGCCAGCAGCTTCCGACAAGACTATGGCTACACCTTC
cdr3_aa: CASSFRQDYGYTF

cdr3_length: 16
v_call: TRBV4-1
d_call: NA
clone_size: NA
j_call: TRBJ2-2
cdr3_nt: TGCGCCAGCAGCCAAGTTGGAAGGGGTTCGGCCGGGGAGCTGTTTTTT
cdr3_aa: CASSQVGRGSAGELFF

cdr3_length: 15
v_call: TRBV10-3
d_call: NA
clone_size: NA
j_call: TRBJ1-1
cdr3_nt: TGTGCCATCAGTGGGGCGACAGGAGAGAACACTGAAGCTTTCTTT
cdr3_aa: CAISGATGENTEAFF

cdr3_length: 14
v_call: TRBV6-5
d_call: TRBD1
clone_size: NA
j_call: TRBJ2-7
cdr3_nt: TGTGCCAGCAGTTATGGGACAGGAGCCTACAAGCAGTACTTC
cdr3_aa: CASSYGTGAYKQYF

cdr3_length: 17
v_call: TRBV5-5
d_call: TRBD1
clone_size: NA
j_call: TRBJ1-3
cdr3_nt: TGTGCCAGCAGCTGGGGACAGCCTATGAGCTCTGGAAACACCATATATTTT
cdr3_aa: CASSWGQPMSSGNTIYF

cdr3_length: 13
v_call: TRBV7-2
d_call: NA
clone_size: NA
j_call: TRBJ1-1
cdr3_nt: TGTGCCAGCAGCTGGGGGGTTATGGGGGGGGCTTTCTTT
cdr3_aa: CASSWGVMGGAFF

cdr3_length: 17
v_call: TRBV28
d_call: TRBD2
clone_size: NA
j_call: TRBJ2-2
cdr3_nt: TGTGCCACCCAGGGACTAGCGGGGGTTAAGAACACCGGGGAGCTGTTTTTT
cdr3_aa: CATQGLAGVKNTGELFF

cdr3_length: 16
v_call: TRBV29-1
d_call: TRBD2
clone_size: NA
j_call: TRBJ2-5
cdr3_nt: TGCAGCGTTGAAGAGGGGGGGTTTTGGGGTTCTAATGAGCAGTACTTC
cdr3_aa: CSVEEGGFWGSNEQYF

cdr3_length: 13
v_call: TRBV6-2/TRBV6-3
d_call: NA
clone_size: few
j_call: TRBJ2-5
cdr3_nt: TGTGCCAGCAGTTACGAAGTACAAGAGACCCAGTACTTC
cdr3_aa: CASSYEVQETQYF

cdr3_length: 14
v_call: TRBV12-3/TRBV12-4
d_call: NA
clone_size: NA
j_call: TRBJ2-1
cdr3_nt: TGTGCCAGCAGTATTGTTGGGGGGGCCGGTGAGCAGTTCTTC
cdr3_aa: CASSIVGGAGEQFF

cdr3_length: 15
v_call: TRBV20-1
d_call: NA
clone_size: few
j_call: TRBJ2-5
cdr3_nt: TGCAGTGCTACTCCCTTTGAACAGGTGGCAGAGACCCAGTACTTC
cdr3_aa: CSATPFEQVAETQYF

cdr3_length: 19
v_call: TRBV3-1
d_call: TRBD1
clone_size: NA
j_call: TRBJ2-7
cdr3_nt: TGTGCCAGCAGCCAACCCTGGGACAGGGGTGGGGTCTTATACAATGAGCAGTACTTC
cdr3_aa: CASSQPWDRGGVLYNEQYF

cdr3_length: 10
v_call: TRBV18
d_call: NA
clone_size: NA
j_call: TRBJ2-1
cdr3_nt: TGTGCCAGCTCACCACCAGGGCAGTTCTTC
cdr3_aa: CASSPPGQFF

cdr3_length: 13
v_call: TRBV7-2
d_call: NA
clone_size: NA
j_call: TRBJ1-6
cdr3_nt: TGTGCCAGCAGCTTTGCCTTAGGTTCACCCCTCCACTTT
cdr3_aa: CASSFALGSPLHF

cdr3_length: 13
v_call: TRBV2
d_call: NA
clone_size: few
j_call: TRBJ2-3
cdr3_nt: TGTGCCAGCACCAGCGGGAGCACAGATACGCAGTATTTT
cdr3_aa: CASTSGSTDTQYF

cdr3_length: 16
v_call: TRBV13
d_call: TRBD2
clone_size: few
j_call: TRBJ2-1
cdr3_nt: TGTGCCAGCAGCCATAGCGGGGGGGCCGCCTACAATGAGCAGTTCTTC
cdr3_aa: CASSHSGGAAYNEQFF

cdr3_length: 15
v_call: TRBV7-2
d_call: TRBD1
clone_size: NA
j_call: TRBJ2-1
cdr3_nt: TGTGCCAGCAGCGGGACGGGACAGGGCTACAATGAGCAGTTCTTC
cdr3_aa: CASSGTGQGYNEQFF

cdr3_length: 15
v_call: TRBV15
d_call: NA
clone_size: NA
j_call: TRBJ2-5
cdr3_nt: TGTGCCACCAGCAGAGATCTTGCGAACCAAGAGACCCAGTACTTC
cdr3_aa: CATSRDLANQETQYF

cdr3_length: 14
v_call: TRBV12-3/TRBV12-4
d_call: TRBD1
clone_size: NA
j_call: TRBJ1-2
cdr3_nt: TGTGCCAGCAGCCCCTTCCAGGGGGCCTATGGCTACACCTTC
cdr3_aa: CASSPFQGAYGYTF

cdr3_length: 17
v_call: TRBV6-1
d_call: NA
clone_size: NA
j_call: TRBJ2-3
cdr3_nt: TGTGCCAGCAGTGAAGCGGACAGATTTGGGAGCACAGATACGCAGTATTTT
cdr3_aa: CASSEADRFGSTDTQYF

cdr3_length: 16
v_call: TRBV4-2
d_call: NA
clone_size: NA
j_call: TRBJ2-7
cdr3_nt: TGTGCCAGCAGCCAAGATCCGGAGAGCTCCTACAATGAGCAGTACTTC
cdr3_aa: CASSQDPESSYNEQYF

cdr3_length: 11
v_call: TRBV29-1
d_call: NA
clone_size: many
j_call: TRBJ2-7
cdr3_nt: TGCAGCGTTGGGGAGAACTACGAGCAGTACTTC
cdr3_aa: CSVGENYEQYF

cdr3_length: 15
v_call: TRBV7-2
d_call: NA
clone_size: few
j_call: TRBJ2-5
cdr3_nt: TGTGCCAGCAGCCGAGTGCAAGTAATGGGGGAGACCCAGTACTTC
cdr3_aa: CASSRVQVMGETQYF

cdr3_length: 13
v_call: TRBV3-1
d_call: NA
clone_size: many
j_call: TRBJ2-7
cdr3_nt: TGTGCCAGCAGCCAAGATCTTTCCTACGAGCAGTACTTC
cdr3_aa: CASSQDLSYEQYF

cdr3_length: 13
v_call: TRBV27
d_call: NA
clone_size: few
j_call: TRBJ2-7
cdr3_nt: TGTGCCAGCAGTTCTGGACAGAAGTACGAGCAGTACTTC
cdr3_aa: CASSSGQKYEQYF

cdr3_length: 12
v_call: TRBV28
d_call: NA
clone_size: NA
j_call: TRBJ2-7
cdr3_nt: TGTGCCAGCAGTTTACGAGTCGCCGAGCAGTACTTC
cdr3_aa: CASSLRVAEQYF

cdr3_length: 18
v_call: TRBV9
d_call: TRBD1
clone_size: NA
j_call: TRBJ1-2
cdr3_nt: TGTGCCAGCAGCCCTAGGCCGCCGAGACAGGGCGTGAACTATGGCTACACCTTC
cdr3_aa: CASSPRPPRQGVNYGYTF

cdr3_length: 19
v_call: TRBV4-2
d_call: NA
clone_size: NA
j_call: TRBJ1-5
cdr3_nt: TGTGCCAGCAGCCAAGATAGGTTCCCCCCGGCAGGGGGCAATCAGCCCCAGCATTTT
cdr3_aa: CASSQDRFPPAGGNQPQHF

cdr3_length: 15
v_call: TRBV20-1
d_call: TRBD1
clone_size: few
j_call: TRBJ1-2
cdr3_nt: TGCAGTGCTAGAGTTCTTGTGACAGGGAATCATGGCTACACCTTC
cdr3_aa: CSARVLVTGNHGYTF

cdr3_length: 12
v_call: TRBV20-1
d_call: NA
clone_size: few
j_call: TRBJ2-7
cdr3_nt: TGCAGTGCTAGAGGCCGGATTTACGAGCAGTACTTC
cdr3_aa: CSARGRIYEQYF